Below, 2 T cell receptor beta chains from the same sample are listed, as sequenced in a study of identical twins. One entry per CDR3 protein results from TCRdb running MiXCR on the 5' RACE reads. The repertoire holds roughly 690,000 distinct CDR3 sequences, with approximately 22% as singletons. In addition, the sample was reused for a study of T cells expressing NK-cell markers.

Sequencing was performed on PBMCs. The origin of the receptors is a woman aged 18-30 years in good health.

The chain has TRBV6-6 and TRBJ2-1; possibly TRBD2 for D (6 bases). The germline gives CDR1 MNHNY, CDR2 SVGAGI (reference sequence). The CDR3 runs to 12 residues. With 0 bases removed from V and 15 bases from J, the gap between germline ends came to 12 bases. Written as DNA, the CDR3 is TGTGCCAGCAGTTACTCGACGGGAGATCTGTTCTTC. This codes for CASSYSTGDLFF.

This clonotype was picked up a small number of times. V usage is TRBV4-2 and J usage is TRBJ1-1; D unclear. This CDR3 is built from 14 residues. V was shortened by 0 bases and J by 1 base, with 6 bases between the two germline ends. Germline CDR1 and CDR2: LGHNA and YNFKEQ. This CDR3 is CASSQEMRNTEAFF. CDR3 sequence (DNA): TGTGCCAGCAGCCAAGAAATGAGGAACACTGAAGCTTTCTTT.